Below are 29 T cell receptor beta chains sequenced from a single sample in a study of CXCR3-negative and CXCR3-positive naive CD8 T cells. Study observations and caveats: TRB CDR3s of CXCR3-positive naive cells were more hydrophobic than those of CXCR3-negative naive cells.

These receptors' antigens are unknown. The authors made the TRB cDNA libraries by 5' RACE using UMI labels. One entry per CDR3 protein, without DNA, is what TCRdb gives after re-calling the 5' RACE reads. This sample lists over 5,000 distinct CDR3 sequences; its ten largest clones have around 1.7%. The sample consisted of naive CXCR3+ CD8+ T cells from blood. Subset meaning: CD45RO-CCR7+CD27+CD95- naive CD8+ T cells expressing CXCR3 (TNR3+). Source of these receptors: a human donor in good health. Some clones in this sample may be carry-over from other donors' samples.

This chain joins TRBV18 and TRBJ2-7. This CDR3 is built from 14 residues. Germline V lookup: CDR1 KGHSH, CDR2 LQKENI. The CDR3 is CASSPTQDGDEQYF. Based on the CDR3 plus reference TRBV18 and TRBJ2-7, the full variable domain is NAGVMQNPRHLVRRRGQEARLRCSPMKGHSHVYWYRQLPEEGLKFMVYLQKENIIDESGMPKERFSAEFPKEGPSILRIQQVVRGDSAAYFCASSPTQDGDEQYFGPGTRLTVT.

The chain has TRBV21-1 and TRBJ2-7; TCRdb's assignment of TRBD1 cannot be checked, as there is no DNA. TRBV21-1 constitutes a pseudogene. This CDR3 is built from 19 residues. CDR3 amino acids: CASSKAGIATGGAAYEQYF.

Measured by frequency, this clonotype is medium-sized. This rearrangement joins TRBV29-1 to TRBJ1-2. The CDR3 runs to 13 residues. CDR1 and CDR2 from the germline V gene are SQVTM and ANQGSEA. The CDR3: CSVEFGGDYGYTF.

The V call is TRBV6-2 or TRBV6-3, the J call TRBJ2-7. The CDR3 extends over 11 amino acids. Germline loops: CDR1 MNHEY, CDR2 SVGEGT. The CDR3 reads CASSYFHEQYF.

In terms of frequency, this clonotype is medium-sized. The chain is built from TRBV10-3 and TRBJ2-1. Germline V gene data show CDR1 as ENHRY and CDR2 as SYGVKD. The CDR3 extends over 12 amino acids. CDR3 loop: CAISDSGNEQFF.

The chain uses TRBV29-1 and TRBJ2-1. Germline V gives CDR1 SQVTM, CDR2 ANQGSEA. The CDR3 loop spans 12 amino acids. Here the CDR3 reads CSGWGSYNEQFF.

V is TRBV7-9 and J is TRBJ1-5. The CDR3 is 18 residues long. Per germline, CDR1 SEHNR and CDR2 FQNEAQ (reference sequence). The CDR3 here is CASSFETGLGYSNQPQHF.

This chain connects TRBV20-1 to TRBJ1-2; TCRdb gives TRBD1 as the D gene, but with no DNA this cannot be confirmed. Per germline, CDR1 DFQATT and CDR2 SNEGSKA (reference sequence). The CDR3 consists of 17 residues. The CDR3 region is CSARKDHLGQGYYGYTF.

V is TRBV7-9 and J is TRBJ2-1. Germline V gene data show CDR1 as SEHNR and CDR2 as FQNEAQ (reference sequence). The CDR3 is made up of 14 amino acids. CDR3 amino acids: CASSLGFAVNEQFF.

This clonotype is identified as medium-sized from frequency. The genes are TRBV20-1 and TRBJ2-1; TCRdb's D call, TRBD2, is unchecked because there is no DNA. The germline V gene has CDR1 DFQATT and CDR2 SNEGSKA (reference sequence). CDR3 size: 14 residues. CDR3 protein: CSGLGGEAYNEQFF.

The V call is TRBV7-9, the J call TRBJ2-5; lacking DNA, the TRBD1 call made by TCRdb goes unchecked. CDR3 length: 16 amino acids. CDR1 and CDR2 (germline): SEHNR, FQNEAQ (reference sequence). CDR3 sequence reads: CASSERQQGEWETQYF.

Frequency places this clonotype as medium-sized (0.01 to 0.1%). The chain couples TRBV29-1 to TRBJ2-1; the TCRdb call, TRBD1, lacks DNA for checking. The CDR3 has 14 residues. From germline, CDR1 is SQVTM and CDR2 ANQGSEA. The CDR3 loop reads CSVDRGLRINEQFF.

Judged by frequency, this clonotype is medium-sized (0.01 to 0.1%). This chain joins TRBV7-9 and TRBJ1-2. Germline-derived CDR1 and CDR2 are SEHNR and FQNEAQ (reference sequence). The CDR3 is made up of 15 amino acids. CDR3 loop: CASSLDPPRAYGYTF.

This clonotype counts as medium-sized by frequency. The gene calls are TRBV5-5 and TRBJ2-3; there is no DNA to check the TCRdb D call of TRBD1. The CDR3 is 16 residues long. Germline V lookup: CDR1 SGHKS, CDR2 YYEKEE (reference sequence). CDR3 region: CASSKGTGSLRDTQYF.

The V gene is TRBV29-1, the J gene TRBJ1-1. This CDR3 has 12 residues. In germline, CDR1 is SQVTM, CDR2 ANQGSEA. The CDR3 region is CSVELRGTEAFF.

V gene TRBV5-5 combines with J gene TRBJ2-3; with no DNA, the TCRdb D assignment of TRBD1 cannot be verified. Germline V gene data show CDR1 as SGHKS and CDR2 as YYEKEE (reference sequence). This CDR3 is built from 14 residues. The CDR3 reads CASSSGHFTDTQYF.

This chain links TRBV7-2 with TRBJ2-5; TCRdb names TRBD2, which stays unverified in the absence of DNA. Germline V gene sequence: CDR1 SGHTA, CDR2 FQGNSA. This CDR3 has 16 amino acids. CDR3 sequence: CASSLVSGRFGETQYF. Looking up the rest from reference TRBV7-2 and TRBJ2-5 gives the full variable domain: GAGVSQSPSNKVTEKGKDVELRCDPISGHTALYWYRQSLGQGLEFLIYFQGNSAPDKSGLPSDRFSAERTGGSVSTLTIQRTQQEDSAVYLCASSLVSGRFGETQYFGPGTRLLVL.

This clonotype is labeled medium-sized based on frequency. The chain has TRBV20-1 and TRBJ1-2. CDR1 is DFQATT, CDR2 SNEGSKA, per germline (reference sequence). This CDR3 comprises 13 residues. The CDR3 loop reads CSARDTGDYGYTF.

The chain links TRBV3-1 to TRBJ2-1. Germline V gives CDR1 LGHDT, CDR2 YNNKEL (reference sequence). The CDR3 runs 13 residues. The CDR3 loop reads CASSQEGDNEQFF.

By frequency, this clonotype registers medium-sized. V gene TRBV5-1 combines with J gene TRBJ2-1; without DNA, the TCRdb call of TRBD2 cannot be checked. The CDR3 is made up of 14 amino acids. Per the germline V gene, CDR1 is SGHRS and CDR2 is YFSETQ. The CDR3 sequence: CASSPRDQLGEQFF.

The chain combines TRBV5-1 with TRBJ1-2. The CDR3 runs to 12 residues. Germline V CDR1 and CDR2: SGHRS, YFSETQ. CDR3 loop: CASSGGRDGYTF.

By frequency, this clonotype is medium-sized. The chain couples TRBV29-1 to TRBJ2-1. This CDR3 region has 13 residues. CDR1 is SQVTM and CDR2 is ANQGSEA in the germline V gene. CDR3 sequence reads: CSVVVDWGNEQFF.

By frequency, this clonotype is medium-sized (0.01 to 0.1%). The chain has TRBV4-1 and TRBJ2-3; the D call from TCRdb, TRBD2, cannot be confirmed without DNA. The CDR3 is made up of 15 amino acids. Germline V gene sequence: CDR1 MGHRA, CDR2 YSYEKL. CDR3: CASSQDRESTDTQYF.

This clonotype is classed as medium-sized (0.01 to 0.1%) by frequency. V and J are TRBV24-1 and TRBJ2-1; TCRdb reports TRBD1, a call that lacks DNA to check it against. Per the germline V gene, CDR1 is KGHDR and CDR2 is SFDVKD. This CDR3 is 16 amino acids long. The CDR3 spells CATSDSWGQNYNEQFF.

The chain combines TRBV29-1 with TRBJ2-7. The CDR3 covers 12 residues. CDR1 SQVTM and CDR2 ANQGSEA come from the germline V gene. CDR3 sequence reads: CSVVESDAEQYF.

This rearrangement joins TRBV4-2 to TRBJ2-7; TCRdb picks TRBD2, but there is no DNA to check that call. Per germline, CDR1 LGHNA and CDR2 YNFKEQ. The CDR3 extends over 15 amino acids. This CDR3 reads CASSQEGHSTYEQYF.

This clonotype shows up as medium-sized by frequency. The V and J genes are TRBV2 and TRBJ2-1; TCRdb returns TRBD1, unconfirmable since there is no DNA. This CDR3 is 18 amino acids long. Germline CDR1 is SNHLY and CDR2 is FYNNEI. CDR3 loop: CASSPLFASGRSYNEQFF.

The CDR3 is CASSHPGQGSYEQYF. The chain links TRBV5-5 to TRBJ2-7; with no DNA, the TCRdb D assignment of TRBD1 cannot be verified. CDR1 is SGHKS, CDR2 YYEKEE, per germline (reference sequence). This CDR3 is built from 15 residues.

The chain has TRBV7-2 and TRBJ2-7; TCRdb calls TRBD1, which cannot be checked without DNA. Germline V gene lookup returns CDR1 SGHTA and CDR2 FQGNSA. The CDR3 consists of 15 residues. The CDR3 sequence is CASSLGRQGTYEQYF. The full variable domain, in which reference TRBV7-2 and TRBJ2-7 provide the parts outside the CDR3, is GAGVSQSPSNKVTEKGKDVELRCDPISGHTALYWYRQSLGQGLEFLIYFQGNSAPDKSGLPSDRFSAERTGGSVSTLTIQRTQQEDSAVYLCASSLGRQGTYEQYFGPGTRLTVT.